Shown below are 21 T cell receptor beta chains from a single sample sequenced in a study of vaccination effects on CD4 cells after COVID-19. Some clones are missing from TCRdb's copy, which holds only in-frame ones; the method was immunoSEQ multiplex PCR. The sample has about 54,000 clones; roughly two thirds are singletons. ViraFEST expansion of antigen-specific CD4+ T cells with viral peptide pools preceded sequencing. The culture ran for 10 days before CD4+ T cells were isolated. Negative nucleocapsid antibody tests before and after vaccination confirmed no previous SARS-CoV-2 infection. Which antigens these TCRs recognize remains unknown. The specimen was CD4+ T cells from PBMCs cultured with SARS-CoV-2 spike peptides, collected before COVID-19 vaccination. These receptors were obtained from a human donor who received a COVID-19 vaccine.

In this sample, this clone turned up once. This chain links TRBV28 with TRBJ2-1; D is perhaps TRBD2 (6 bases). CDR1 MDHEN and CDR2 SYDVKM come from the germline V gene. V shed 6 bases and J shed 9 bases, with 15 bases lying between them. The length of the CDR3 is 13 residues. Written as DNA, the CDR3 is TGTGCCAGCAGCAGAACTGCGGGATCTGAGCAGTTCTTC. Translation gives CASSRTAGSEQFF.

This chain uses TRBV18 with TRBJ1-5; tentative D call: TRBD1 (5 bases). The CDR3 length is 15 residues. Deletions cut 3 bases from V and 4 bases from J, with 13 bases between. Germline CDR1 reads KGHSH; CDR2 reads LQKENI. This CDR3 is CASSPTGTLNQPQHF. As DNA, the CDR3 is TGTGCCAGCTCACCCACCGGGACGCTAAATCAGCCCCAGCATTTT.

J is TRBJ2-7 and V is TRBV5-1; TRBD2 agrees at 14 bases. V lost 4 bases and J lost 9; bases outside the gene matches: 3. This CDR3 is built from 13 residues. From germline, CDR1 is SGHRS and CDR2 YFSETQ. The CDR3 region is CASSPTSGRVQYF. For the CDR3, the DNA is TGCGCCAGCAGCCCGACTAGCGGGAGGGTGCAGTACTTC.

This clone came up a few times. The chain uses TRBV18 and TRBJ2-7; 7 nucleotides line up with TRBD1. The CDR3 loop spans 13 amino acids. From germline, CDR1 is KGHSH and CDR2 LQKENI. V trimming: 3 bases; J trimming: 3 bases; junction bases outside the gene matches: 2. The CDR3 loop is CASSPGQNYEQYF. In nucleotides, the CDR3 is TGTGCCAGCTCACCGGGACAGAACTACGAGCAGTACTTC.

V usage is TRBV19 and J usage is TRBJ1-2; 11 bases match TRBD1. The CDR3 is 15 amino acids. CDR1 is LNHDA and CDR2 is SQIVND in the germline V gene (reference sequence). V lost 1 base to trimming and J lost 2 bases; unmatched junction nucleotides: 0. Here the CDR3 reads CASSIGDRGNYGYTF. In DNA, the CDR3 is TGTGCCAGTAGTATAGGGGACAGGGGGAACTATGGCTACACCTTC.

This clone was counted between two and nine times. This chain connects TRBV18 to TRBJ2-2; D might be TRBD1 or TRBD2, each matching 5 bases. The CDR3 is made up of 15 amino acids. Germline loops: CDR1 KGHSH, CDR2 LQKENI. V was shortened by 2 bases and J by 0 bases, with 7 bases between the two germline ends. The DNA for the CDR3 is TGTGCCAGCTCACCAGGGGGAGCGAACACCGGGGAGCTGTTTTTT. Protein product: CASSPGGANTGELFF.

This clone was seen only a few times. This chain uses TRBV11-2 with TRBJ2-3; D gene unclear. Trimming took off 4 bases at V and 5 bases at J, with 10 bases between the two ends. The CDR3 has 13 residues. Germline assignment: CDR1 SGHAT and CDR2 FQNNGV. CDR3 in amino acids: CASSSGPKDTQYF. The CDR3 DNA sequence: TGTGCCAGCAGCTCTGGCCCAAAAGATACGCAGTATTTT.

The V call is TRBV7-2, the J call TRBJ2-5; TRBD2 agrees at 9 bases. The CDR3 is 13 amino acids. The trim removed 1 base at V and 8 bases at J, leaving 2 bases unmatched. CDR1 is SGHTA and CDR2 is FQGNSA in the germline V gene. CDR3 loop: CASSLGGGETQYF. DNA of the CDR3: TGTGCCAGCAGCTTAGGCGGGGGGGAAACCCAGTACTTC.

This chain uses TRBV3-1 (or the pseudogene TRBV3-2) with TRBJ1-3, with D uncertain. Germline CDR1 is LGHDT and CDR2 is YNNKEL (reference sequence). The ends were cut back, 4 bases at V and 0 bases at J, with 13 bases in the middle. The CDR3 sequence is 16 residues long. The CDR3 DNA sequence: TGTGCCAGCAGCCGTCACGGACGGATCTCTGGAAACACCATATATTTT. Protein product: CASSRHGRISGNTIYF.

The chain links TRBV4-1 to TRBJ2-3; no reliable D call. V gave up 5 bases and J gave up 0 bases, with 18 bases separating them. The germline gives CDR1 MGHRA, CDR2 YSYEKL. The CDR3 is 17 amino acids. The CDR3 region is CASSSLSLGGSTDTQYF. The CDR3 coding sequence is TGCGCCAGCAGCTCCCTCTCTCTTGGCGGTAGCACAGATACGCAGTATTTT.

The CDR3 DNA is TGTGCCAGCAGCTTCGGCGGGGGGAACACCGGGGAGCTGTTTTTT. Protein: CASSFGGGNTGELFF. This chain uses TRBV5-6 with TRBJ2-2; 7 bases map to TRBD2. Trimming removed 2 bases from V and 1 base from J; junction bases left unmatched: 2. Per the germline V gene, CDR1 is SGHDT and CDR2 is YYEEEE. The CDR3 extends over 15 amino acids.

This clone has just a few counts. One end of the junction varies from germline; a read error may be responsible. The V call is TRBV18, the J call TRBJ1-1; no clear D gene. This CDR3 has 12 amino acids. Germline V gene lookup returns CDR1 KGHSH and CDR2 LQKENI. CDR3 DNA: TGTGCCAGCTCGCCACGGAACACTGAAGCTTTCTTT. It translates to CASSPRNTEAFF. Together with reference TRBV18 and TRBJ1-1, the CDR3 gives the full variable domain: NAGVMQNPRHLVRRRGQEARLRCSPMKGHSHVYWYRQLPEEGLKFMVYLQKENIIDESGMPKERFSAEFPKEGPSILRIQQVVRGDSAAYFCASSPRNTEAFFGQGTRLTVV.

The V gene is TRBV4-1, the J gene TRBJ2-2; no firm D call. V lost 4 bases to trimming and J lost 2 bases, with 8 bases between them. The germline V gene encodes CDR1 MGHRA and CDR2 YSYEKL. The CDR3 consists of 14 residues. The CDR3 protein is CASSRQPNTGELFF. The CDR3 region has the DNA TGCGCCAGCAGCCGGCAGCCAAACACCGGGGAGCTGTTTTTT.

This clone was seen more than once but under ten times. The chain links TRBV7-9 to TRBJ2-2; 12 bases line up with TRBD2. The CDR3 loop spans 15 amino acids. The V and J ends lost 5 bases and 7 bases, in that order; junction bases with no gene match: 5. Looked up from germline, CDR1 is SEHNR and CDR2 is FQNEAQ (reference sequence). The CDR3 reads CASSATSGSSGELFF. CDR3 nucleotides: TGTGCCAGCAGCGCGACTAGCGGGAGTAGCGGGGAGCTGTTTTTT.

V usage is TRBV6-1 and J usage is TRBJ1-1; unclear D gene. Trimming pared 0 bases from V and 1 base from J, leaving 6 bases between. Germline V gene lookup returns CDR1 MNHNS and CDR2 SASEGT. The CDR3 totals 14 residues. The CDR3 reads CASSEAPWNTEAFF. The DNA of the CDR3 is TGTGCCAGCAGTGAAGCGCCCTGGAACACTGAAGCTTTCTTT.

This clone has only a few counts. This chain links TRBV4-1 with TRBJ1-5, with D hard to call. The germline V and J ends were trimmed by 1 base and 3 bases, with 4 bases remaining between them. The germline gives CDR1 MGHRA, CDR2 YSYEKL. The CDR3 runs 13 residues. The CDR3 coding sequence is TGCGCCAGCAGCCAAGTCCTCAATCAGCCCCAGCATTTT. It yields the protein CASSQVLNQPQHF.

The CDR3 sequence: CASSGTGGNQPQHF. The CDR3 bases are TGTGCCAGCAGTGGGACAGGGGGGAATCAGCCCCAGCATTTT. The rearrangement joins TRBV2 to TRBJ1-5; 10 nucleotides align to TRBD1. Germline V gene sequence: CDR1 SNHLY, CDR2 FYNNEI. With V trimmed by 4 bases and J by 4 bases, 1 base remained unmatched. There are 14 residues in the CDR3.

The rearrangement uses TRBV3-1 (or the pseudogene TRBV3-2) and TRBJ1-2; D gene ambiguous. V was cut by 4 bases and J by 8 bases, with 14 bases left in between. The CDR3 consists of 13 residues. CDR1 LGHDT and CDR2 YNNKEL come from the germline V gene (reference sequence). The CDR3 spells CASSRAGKVGYTF. The CDR3 DNA reads TGTGCCAGCAGCCGAGCGGGGAAGGTGGGCTACACCTTC.

The V call is TRBV11-3, the J call TRBJ2-1, with D perhaps matching TRBD2 (6 bases). CDR3 size: 17 residues. Germline V gives CDR1 SGHNT, CDR2 YENEEA. V shed 1 base and J shed 5 bases, with 18 bases lying between them. For the CDR3, the DNA is TGTGCCAGCAGCTTAGGAGGGCTAGCGTCCTACAACAATGAGCAGTTCTTC. The encoded protein is CASSLGGLASYNNEQFF. The entire variable domain, with the rest obtained from reference TRBV11-3 and TRBJ2-1, is as follows: EAGVVQSPRYKIIEKKQPVAFWCNPISGHNTLYWYLQNLGQGPELLIRYENEEAVDDSQLPKDRFSAERLKGVDSTLKIQPAELGDSAVYLCASSLGGLASYNNEQFFGPGTRLTVL.

The CDR3 spells CASSVAEGTNEKLFF. The DNA for the CDR3 is TGTGCCAGCAGCGTAGCGGAGGGGACTAATGAAAAACTGTTTTTT. V gene TRBV9 combines with J gene TRBJ1-4; tentatively, D is TRBD1 (5 bases). Germline loops: CDR1 SGDLS, CDR2 YYNGEE. The CDR3 covers 15 residues. Trimming removed 0 bases from V and 2 bases from J, with 8 bases in between.

V is TRBV12-5 and J is TRBJ2-5; D might be TRBD2 (5 bases). Between the trimmed V and J ends, which lost 3 bases and 5 bases, there was a span of 10 bases. This CDR3 is built from 13 residues. CDR1 is LGHNT and CDR2 is FRNRAP in the germline V gene. The CDR3 protein is CASGFRRGETQYF. In DNA form, the CDR3 reads TGTGCTAGTGGTTTTAGACGAGGGGAGACCCAGTACTTC.